The rows below give T cell receptor beta chains drawn from one sample of a study of T cell repertoires in cytomegalovirus infection. TCRdb re-called the reads through MiXCR, storing one row per CDR3 protein. The table has 500,000 or so distinct CDR3 sequences, 16% seen once. Material: CD8+ T cells from PBMCs. The receptors stem from a human donor in good health (CMV status not recorded). Some clones in this sample may be carry-over from other donors' samples. Each CDR3 is given with its conserved first and last residue. The order of the fields is J gene, V gene, clone size, D gene, CDR3 protein, CDR3 DNA. The D gene is left open where the match is weak. For some rows the clone size is stated as once, few or many, or as a class when expanded; others skip it.

TRBJ1-5,TRBV12-3/TRBV12-4,many,-,CASSREQGVQPQHF,TGTGCCAGCAGCCGGGAACAGGGAGTTCAGCCCCAGCATTTT
TRBJ1-1,TRBV11-2,many,-,CASSLWRYSGAPSEAFF,TGTGCCAGCAGCTTGTGGCGGTACTCGGGGGCACCTAGTGAAGCTTTCTTT
TRBJ2-5,TRBV19,-,-,CASSNVGTVWETQYF,TGTGCCAGTAGCAACGTGGGGACGGTGTGGGAGACCCAGTACTTC
TRBJ2-7,TRBV12-3/TRBV12-4,many,TRBD1,CASSSPDRGLIYEQYF,TGTGCCAGCAGTTCACCCGACAGGGGGCTTATTTACGAGCAGTACTTC
TRBJ2-7,TRBV6-5,many,-,CASRGPGGYEQYF,TGTGCCAGCCGGGGGCCAGGGGGGTACGAGCAGTACTTC
TRBJ2-4,TRBV29-1,-,-,CSHFEGNIQYF,TGCAGCCACTTTGAAGGAAACATTCAGTACTTC
TRBJ2-6,TRBV7-2,many,-,CASSLNSNPQAGANVLTF,TGTGCCAGCAGCTTAAACAGCAACCCTCAGGCTGGGGCCAACGTCCTGACTTTC
TRBJ1-4,TRBV7-2,many,TRBD1,CASSLEGQGFEKLFF,TGTGCCAGCAGCTTAGAAGGACAGGGGTTTGAAAAACTGTTTTTT
TRBJ2-1,TRBV5-1,few,TRBD1,CASSLSGGLLEQFF,TGCGCCAGCAGCTTGTCAGGGGGCCTACTTGAGCAGTTCTTC
TRBJ2-7,TRBV27,-,TRBD1,CASSLSGTGPPEQYF,TGTGCCAGCAGTTTATCAGGGACAGGCCCCCCCGAGCAGTACTTC
TRBJ2-4,TRBV28,few,-,CASSLRSSTYLLAKNIQYF,TGTGCCAGCAGTTTAAGGTCATCGACCTATTTACTAGCCAAAAACATTCAGTACTTC
TRBJ1-6,TRBV7-6,many,-,CASSTRRGSPLHF,TGTGCCAGCAGCACACGGAGGGGTTCACCCCTCCACTTT
TRBJ2-5,TRBV7-9,many,TRBD2,CASSLAGGPQWETQYF,TGTGCCAGCAGCCTAGCGGGGGGGCCTCAATGGGAGACCCAGTACTTC
TRBJ2-1,TRBV29-1,-,-,CSVGRDLLYNEQFF,TGCAGCGTTGGCCGGGACCTCCTCTACAATGAGCAGTTCTTC
TRBJ1-1,TRBV12-3/TRBV12-4,many,-,CASSPAGEAFF,TGTGCCAGCAGTCCGGCAGGTGAAGCTTTCTTT
TRBJ2-3,TRBV7-9,many,TRBD1,CASRFGQGLDTQYF,TGTGCCAGCAGATTTGGACAGGGACTAGATACGCAGTATTTT
TRBJ2-7,TRBV7-9,-,-,CASSLGGPAVSYEQYF,TGTGCCAGCAGCTTAGGAGGGCCTGCGGTTTCCTACGAGCAGTACTTC
TRBJ1-1,TRBV7-8,many,TRBD1,CASSLEGQGVNTEAFF,TGTGCCAGCAGCTTAGAAGGACAGGGAGTTAACACTGAAGCTTTCTTT
TRBJ2-1,TRBV4-1,many,TRBD1,CASSQGGTGTGGRNEQFF,TGCGCCAGCAGCCAAGGGGGGACCGGGACAGGGGGTAGAAATGAGCAGTTCTTC
TRBJ2-7,TRBV7-6,many,TRBD2,CASSPLAGSTREQYF,TGTGCCAGCAGCCCATTAGCGGGATCCACAAGAGAGCAGTACTTC
TRBJ1-6,TRBV6-6,few,-,CASSPVSALYNSPLHF,TGTGCCAGCAGCCCCGTTTCGGCACTATATAATTCACCCCTCCACTTT
TRBJ2-1,TRBV6-6,-,TRBD2,CASSYSTSGRAGEQFF,TGTGCCAGCAGTTACTCGACTAGCGGGAGGGCCGGAGAGCAGTTCTTC
TRBJ2-7,TRBV27,many,TRBD1,CASSPSTGDRVAEQYF,TGTGCCAGCAGTCCTTCGACAGGGGACCGGGTGGCCGAGCAGTACTTC
TRBJ2-4,TRBV7-9,many,-,CASSSQDDLAKNIQYF,TGTGCCAGCAGCTCACAGGATGACCTAGCCAAAAACATTCAGTACTTC
TRBJ1-2,TRBV7-9,many,-,CASSQIGRSYGYTF,TGTGCCAGCAGCCAAATCGGCAGGTCCTATGGCTACACCTTC
TRBJ1-5,TRBV18,-,-,CASSSEGDNQPQHF,TGTGCCAGCTCCTCGGAGGGGGACAATCAGCCCCAGCATTTT
TRBJ2-7,TRBV6-6,many,TRBD2,CASSLGLAGGFYEQYF,TGTGCCAGCAGTTTGGGACTAGCGGGAGGCTTCTACGAGCAGTACTTC
TRBJ1-3,TRBV29-1,few,-,CSVEGTDRLSGNTIYF,TGCAGCGTTGAAGGGACAGACCGCCTCTCTGGAAACACCATATATTTT
TRBJ2-5,TRBV2,few,-,CASSEAGLANQETQYF,TGTGCCAGCAGTGAAGCGGGGCTAGCGAACCAAGAGACCCAGTACTTC
TRBJ2-3,TRBV7-6,many,-,CASSDPPGTDTQYF,TGTGCCAGCAGCGACCCCCCTGGCACAGATACGCAGTATTTT
TRBJ1-2,TRBV9,few,TRBD1,CASSAGTGLGYTF,TGTGCCAGCAGCGCCGGGACAGGGCTTGGCTACACCTTC
TRBJ2-1,TRBV27,few,TRBD2,CASRLTSASYNEQFF,TGTGCCAGCAGACTAACTAGCGCCTCCTACAATGAGCAGTTCTTC
TRBJ1-3,TRBV18,-,-,CASSSFPPDSGNFIYF,TGTGCCAGCTCATCGTTTCCTCCAGACTCTGGAAACTTCATATATTTT
TRBJ2-3,TRBV19,-,TRBD1,CASNRRTGLTDTQYF,TGTGCCAGTAACAGAAGGACAGGGTTAACAGATACGCAGTATTTT
TRBJ2-1,TRBV12-3/TRBV12-4,-,TRBD2,CASSLVAGVVEQFF,TGTGCCAGCAGTTTAGTAGCGGGAGTAGTTGAGCAGTTCTTC
TRBJ1-2,TRBV20-1,-,-,CSARVGRFDYGDTF,TGCAGTGCTAGGGTAGGAAGGTTCGACTATGGCGACACCTTC
TRBJ2-5,TRBV5-1,many,-,CASSWNRDPWGIGETQYF,TGCGCCAGCAGCTGGAACCGGGACCCCTGGGGGATCGGAGAGACCCAGTACTTC
TRBJ1-4,TRBV12-3/TRBV12-4,many,TRBD1,CASSLVGQGANEKLFF,TGTGCCAGCAGTTTGGTGGGACAGGGGGCTAATGAAAAACTGTTTTTT
TRBJ1-5,TRBV7-4,-,TRBD1,CASSAPGGQPQPRHF,TGTGCCAGCAGCGCTCCGGGGGGACAGCCTCAGCCCCGGCATTTT
TRBJ1-1,TRBV11-2,many,TRBD1,CASSLGMRQGGTEAFF,TGTGCCAGCAGCTTAGGAATGCGACAGGGGGGCACTGAAGCTTTCTTT
TRBJ2-7,TRBV20-1,-,TRBD2,CSASGSGAYEQYF,TGCAGTGCCTCGGGGAGCGGGGCCTACGAGCAGTACTTC
TRBJ1-1,TRBV6-1,-,-,CASSEPYDTGTQDGAFF,TGTGCCAGCAGTGAACCGTATGATACAGGGACCCAGGATGGGGCTTTCTTT